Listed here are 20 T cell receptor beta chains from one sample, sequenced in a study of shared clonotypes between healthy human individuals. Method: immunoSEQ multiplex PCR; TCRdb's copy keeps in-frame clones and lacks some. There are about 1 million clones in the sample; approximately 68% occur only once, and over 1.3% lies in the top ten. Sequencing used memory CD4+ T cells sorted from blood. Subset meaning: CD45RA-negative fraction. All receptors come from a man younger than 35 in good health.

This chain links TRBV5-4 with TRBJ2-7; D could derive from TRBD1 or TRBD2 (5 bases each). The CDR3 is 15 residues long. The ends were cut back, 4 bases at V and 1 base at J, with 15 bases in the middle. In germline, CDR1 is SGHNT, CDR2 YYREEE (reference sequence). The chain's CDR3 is CASSTRDGGSYEQYF. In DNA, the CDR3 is TGTGCCAGCAGCACCCGGGACGGAGGTTCCTACGAGCAGTACTTC.

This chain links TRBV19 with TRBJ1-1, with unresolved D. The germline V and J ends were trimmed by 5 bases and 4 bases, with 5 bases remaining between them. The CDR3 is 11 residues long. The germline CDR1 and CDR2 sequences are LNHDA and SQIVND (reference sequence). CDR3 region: CASSEATEAFF. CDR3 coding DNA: TGTGCCAGTAGTGAGGCCACTGAAGCTTTCTTT.

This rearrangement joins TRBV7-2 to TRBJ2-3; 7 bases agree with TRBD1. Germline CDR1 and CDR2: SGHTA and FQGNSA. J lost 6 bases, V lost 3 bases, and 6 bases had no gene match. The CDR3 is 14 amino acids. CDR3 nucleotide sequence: TGTGCCAGCAGCTTTTACAGGGGATTGGATACGCAGTATTTT. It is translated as CASSFYRGLDTQYF.

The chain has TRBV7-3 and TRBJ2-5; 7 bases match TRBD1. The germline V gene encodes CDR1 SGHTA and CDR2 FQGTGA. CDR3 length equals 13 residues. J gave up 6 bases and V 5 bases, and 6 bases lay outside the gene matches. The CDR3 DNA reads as TGTGCCAGCAGCCCTGACAGGGACAAGACCCAGTACTTC. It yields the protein CASSPDRDKTQYF. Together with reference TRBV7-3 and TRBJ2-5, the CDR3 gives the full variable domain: GAGVSQTPSNKVTEKGKYVELRCDPISGHTALYWYRQSLGQGPEFLIYFQGTGAADDSGLPNDRFFAVRPEGSVSTLKIQRTERGDSAVYLCASSPDRDKTQYFGPGTRLLVL.

CDR3 residues: CASSDTFLSSYEQYF. CDR3 sequence (DNA): TGTGCCAGTAGTGATACATTTCTTTCCTCCTACGAGCAGTACTTC. The V gene is TRBV19, the J gene TRBJ2-7; D remains ambiguous. This CDR3 spans 15 amino acids. Germline lookup yields CDR1 LNHDA and CDR2 SQIVND (reference sequence). V was trimmed by 5 bases and J by 0 bases, leaving 14 bases between them.

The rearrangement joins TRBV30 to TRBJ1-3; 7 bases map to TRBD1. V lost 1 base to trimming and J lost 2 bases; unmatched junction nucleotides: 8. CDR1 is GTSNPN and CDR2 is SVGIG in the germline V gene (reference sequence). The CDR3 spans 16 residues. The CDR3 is CAWSGELQGTGNTIYF. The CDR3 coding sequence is TGTGCCTGGAGTGGGGAATTACAGGGGACTGGAAACACCATATATTTT.

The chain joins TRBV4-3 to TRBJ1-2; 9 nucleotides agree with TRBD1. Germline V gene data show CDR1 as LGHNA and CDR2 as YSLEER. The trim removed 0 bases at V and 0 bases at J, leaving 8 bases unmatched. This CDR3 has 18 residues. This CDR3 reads CASSQETGQGTTNYGYTF. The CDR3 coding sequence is TGCGCCAGCAGCCAAGAAACCGGACAGGGGACTACTAACTATGGCTACACCTTC.

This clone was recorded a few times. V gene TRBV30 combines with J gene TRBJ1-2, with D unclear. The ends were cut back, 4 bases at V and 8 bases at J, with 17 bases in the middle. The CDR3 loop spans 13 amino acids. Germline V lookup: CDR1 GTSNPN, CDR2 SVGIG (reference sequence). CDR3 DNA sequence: TGTGCCTGGATCGGAGCCCGCTCGGTGGGCTACACCTTC. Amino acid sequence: CAWIGARSVGYTF.

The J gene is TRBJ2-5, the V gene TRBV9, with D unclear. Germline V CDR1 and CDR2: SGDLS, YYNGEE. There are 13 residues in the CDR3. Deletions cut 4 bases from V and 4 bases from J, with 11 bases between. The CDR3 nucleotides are TGTGCCAGCAGCCCCGGGCTAATAGAGACCCAGTACTTC. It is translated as CASSPGLIETQYF.

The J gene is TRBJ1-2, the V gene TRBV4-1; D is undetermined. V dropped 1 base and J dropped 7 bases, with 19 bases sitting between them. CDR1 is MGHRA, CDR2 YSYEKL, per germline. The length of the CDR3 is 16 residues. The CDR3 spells CASSQVVVGFVGGYTF. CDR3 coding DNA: TGCGCCAGCAGCCAAGTCGTGGTCGGCTTCGTAGGTGGCTACACCTTC.

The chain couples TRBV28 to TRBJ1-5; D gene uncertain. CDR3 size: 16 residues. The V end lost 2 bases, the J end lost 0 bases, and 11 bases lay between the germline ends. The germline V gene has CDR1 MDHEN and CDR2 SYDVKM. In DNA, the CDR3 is TGTGCCAGCAGTTTAGTTCCGGTGAATAGCAATCAGCCCCAGCATTTT. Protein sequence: CASSLVPVNSNQPQHF.

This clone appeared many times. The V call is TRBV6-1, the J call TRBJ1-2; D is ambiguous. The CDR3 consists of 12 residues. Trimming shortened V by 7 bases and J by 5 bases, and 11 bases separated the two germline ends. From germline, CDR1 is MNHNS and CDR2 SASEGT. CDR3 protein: CASTLAPYGYTF. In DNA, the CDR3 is TGTGCCAGCACCCTGGCCCCGTATGGCTACACCTTC.

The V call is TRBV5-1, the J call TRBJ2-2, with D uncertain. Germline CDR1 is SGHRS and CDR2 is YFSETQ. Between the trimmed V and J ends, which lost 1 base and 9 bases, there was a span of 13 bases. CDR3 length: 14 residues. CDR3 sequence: CASSLNTGGRELFF. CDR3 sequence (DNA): TGCGCCAGCAGCTTGAACACGGGTGGTAGGGAGCTGTTTTTT. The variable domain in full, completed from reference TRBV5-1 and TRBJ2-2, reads KAGVTQTPRYLIKTRGQQVTLSCSPISGHRSVSWYQQTPGQGLQFLFEYFSETQRNKGNFPGRFSGRQFSNSRSEMNVSTLELGDSALYLCASSLNTGGRELFFGEGSRLTVL.

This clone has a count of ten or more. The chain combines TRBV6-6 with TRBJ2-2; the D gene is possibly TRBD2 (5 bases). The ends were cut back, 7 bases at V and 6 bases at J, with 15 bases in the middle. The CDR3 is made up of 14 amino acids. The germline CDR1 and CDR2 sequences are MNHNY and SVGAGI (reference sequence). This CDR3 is CASTLGLDAGELFF. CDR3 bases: TGTGCCAGCACACTAGGGCTAGACGCCGGGGAGCTGTTTTTT.

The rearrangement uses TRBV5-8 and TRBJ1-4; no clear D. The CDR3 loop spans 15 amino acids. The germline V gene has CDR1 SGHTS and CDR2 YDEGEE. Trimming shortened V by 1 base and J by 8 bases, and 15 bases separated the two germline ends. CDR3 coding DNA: TGTGCCAGCAGCTTGTGGGGTCGCAATGGCGAAAAACTGTTTTTT. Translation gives CASSLWGRNGEKLFF.

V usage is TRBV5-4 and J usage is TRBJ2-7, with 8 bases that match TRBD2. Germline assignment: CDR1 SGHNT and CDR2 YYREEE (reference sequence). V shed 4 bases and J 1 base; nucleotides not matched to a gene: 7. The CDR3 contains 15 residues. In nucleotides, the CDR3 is TGTGCCAGCAGCGGCGGCACTAGCGGTTCCTACGAGCAGTACTTC. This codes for CASSGGTSGSYEQYF.

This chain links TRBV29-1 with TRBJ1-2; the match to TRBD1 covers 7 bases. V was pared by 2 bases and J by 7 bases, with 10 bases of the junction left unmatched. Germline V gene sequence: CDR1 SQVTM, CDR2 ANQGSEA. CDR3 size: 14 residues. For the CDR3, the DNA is TGCAGCGTTGAATCTAAAGACAGGGTGGGTGGCTACACCTTC. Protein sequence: CSVESKDRVGGYTF.

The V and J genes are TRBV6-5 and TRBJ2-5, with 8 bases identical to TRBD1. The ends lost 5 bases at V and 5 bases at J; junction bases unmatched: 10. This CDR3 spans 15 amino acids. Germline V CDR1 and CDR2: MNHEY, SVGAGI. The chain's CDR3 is CASSPDRGAVETQYF. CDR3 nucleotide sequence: TGTGCCAGCAGTCCCGACAGGGGCGCAGTGGAGACCCAGTACTTC.

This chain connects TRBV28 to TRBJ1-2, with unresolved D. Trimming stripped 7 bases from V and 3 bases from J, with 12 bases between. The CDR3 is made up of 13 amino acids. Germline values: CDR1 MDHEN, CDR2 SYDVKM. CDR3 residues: CASKPAAYYGYTF. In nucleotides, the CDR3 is TGTGCCAGCAAGCCAGCCGCCTACTATGGCTACACCTTC.

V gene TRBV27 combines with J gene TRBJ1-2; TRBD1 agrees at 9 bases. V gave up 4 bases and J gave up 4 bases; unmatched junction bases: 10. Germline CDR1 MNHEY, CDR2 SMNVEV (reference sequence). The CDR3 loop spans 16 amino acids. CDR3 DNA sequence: TGTGCCAGCAGTTCAGGCGGGACAGGGTTTTCCTATGGCTACACCTTC. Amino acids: CASSSGGTGFSYGYTF.